The subject of this entry is one TCR beta chain. As yet, its antigen is unknown. The source of the sample is a study of metastatic and nonmetastatic thyroid tumors. Overall study: The authors compared repertoires across blood and tumor or nodule tissue from malignant and benign thyroid patients. Study-wide points: TCR beta diversity was reportedly significantly higher in malignant thyroid tumors than benign nodules, in blood and tumor.

All patients were untreated before thyroid surgery. Germline trimming cut 2 bases from V and 1 base from J; bases unmatched to any gene: 5. From germline, CDR1 is GTSNPN and CDR2 SVGIG (reference sequence). The CDR3 loop spans 15 amino acids. Under the authors' procedure: The study built a papillary thyroid cancer distant-metastasis classifier from CDR3 differences across clinicopathological groups. TCRdb re-called clones from the PCR reads using MiXCR. The V and J calls were determined by TCRdb, not by the authors. This sample carries 6,000 or so clones, 33% of them seen once, and the ten largest clones take approximately 40%.

The TCR was taken from a male donor with papillary thyroid cancer or a benign thyroid nodule (not recorded which). Some clones in this sample may be carry-over from other donors' samples. The material sequenced was adjacent normal tissue. The gene calls are TRBV30 and TRBJ1-2, with TRBD1 matching 9 bases. The CDR3 DNA follows: TGTGCCTGGAGTAGCGGGACAGGGAATAACTATGGCTACACCTTC. Its translation is CAWSSGTGNNYGYTF.